The T cell receptor beta chain described here comes from a study of early stage breast cancer tumors. Notes on the study in general: Commonly generated sequences made up most enriched TCRB sequences shared between patients. Compared with adjacent normal breast, tumors showed about 2.5-fold denser, more clonal T cells. In most of the 16 patients, blood comparison separated tumor from normal breast. Chain pairing and CD4, CD8 or FOXP3 expression were not captured.

The CDR3 covers 17 residues. The V end lost 4 bases, the J end lost 4 bases, and 20 bases lay between the germline ends. The germline CDR1 and CDR2 sequences are LGHNA and YSLEER. Produced via immunoSEQ multiplex PCR; TCRdb's table is partial and in-frame only. Of about 63,000 clones detected, approximately 80% appear once; the ten largest clones hold about 3.7%. About this clone itself: Its specificity is unknown.

The rearrangement uses TRBV4-3 and TRBJ1-3; possibly TRBD1 for D (5 bases). Sequenced: blood. The receptor's source is a person aged 30-39 years with breast cancer. Here the CDR3 reads CASSRIISGTGGNTIYF. Written as DNA, the CDR3 is TGCGCCAGCAGCCGGATTATCAGTGGGACCGGGGGAAACACCATATATTTT.